The sequence of this T cell receptor beta chain was determined in a study of blood T cell repertoires in COVID-19 (dated by TCRdb to 2018 to 2021). Turning to the overall study: Collaborator samples came from the United States, Italy and Spain and covered acute and convalescent phases of COVID-19. A de-identified subject ID, COVID-19 status, age in years and sex were almost always included in the sample metadata. The samples were drawn from the first 160 participants of the ongoing ImmuneRACE study and from some 1,300 subjects provided by 6 global collaborators. The prospective study material was composed of cDNA or gDNA derived from T cells, B-cell-depleted T cells, or PBMCs. Deeply sampled blood TCRbeta repertoires from subjects exposed to, actively infected with, or recovered from COVID-19 were included in the dataset. Where HLA class I and class II types were available, the types were taken from metadata supplied by the sample provider, not from assay-based typing. The repertoires were released in a freely available public database meant as a resource for research on the immune response to SARS-CoV-2.

TCRbeta CDR3 regions were amplified from genomic DNA by means of the immunoSEQ Assay, a bias-controlled multiplex PCR. Under the source paper's analysis protocol: Within the assay, amplification of reference gene primers was used to estimate how many nucleated cells each sample contained. To quantify the absolute abundance of each unique TCRbeta CDR3 rearrangement, sequence reads were collapsed and filtered. For each sample, productive Simpson clonality was calculated by taking the square root of Simpson's diversity index across productive rearrangements. Sourced from immuneACCESS, this table was stored by TCRdb with only in-frame sequences that have V and J called. A share of the clones is absent; for the studies checked, an unresolved V gene accounts for under half, and the remainder has no known explanation. From that table come the V and J calls and clone size; the DNA was used to work out D and trimming. Counted in this sample were about 18,000 clones; around 85% of them appeared once. The ten largest account for over 11% of the sample.

Whole blood was collected in K2EDTA tubes by collaborating institutions according to the institutions' own protocols. For TCRbeta analysis, collaborators shipped samples in one of three forms: frozen whole blood, isolated PBMCs, or DNA extracted from either of those sample types. CDR1 and CDR2, per the germline V gene, are ENHRY and SYGVKD. Measured from the cysteine to the phenylalanine, the CDR3 is 16 residues long. The sequence is cut down to CDR3 DNA, 48 bases in frame from base 1. The junction shows trimming of 7 bases on V and 5 bases on J, and the gene matches do not reach 14 bases of it. Note on this clone: The antigen it recognizes is unknown. Base qualities are not provided; no much larger clone lies one nucleotide away.

General conclusions and limits of the study: How much clinical and demographic metadata was included differed by source and by participant, and the metadata was provided uncurated.

The sequenced sample was peripheral blood. The V and J segments used are TRBV10-3 and TRBJ2-7; 10 of the junction bases match TRBD1. This receptor was taken from a middle-aged man with active or convalescent COVID-19. The DNA reads as follows: TGTGCCATCAAGAGAAGGTGGACAGGGGGAAGCGACGAGCAGTACTTC. Its protein is CAIKRRWTGGSDEQYF.